The clone carrying this T cell receptor (beta chain) has only a few counts. The antigen remains undetermined. Germline V CDR1 and CDR2: MGHDK, SYGVNS. Trimming took off 3 bases at V and 5 bases at J, with 16 bases between the two ends. CDR3 length equals 15 residues. The template was RNA from unsorted bulk tissue. The data stem from a study of tumor and adjacent non-tumor tissue in lung cancer. About the study: The patients, some ten men and 4 or 5 women, were 31 to 76 with stage I to III disease. Overall study findings and caveats: Shorter survival was associated with higher TCR diversity in tumors. Tumor tissue had significantly higher TCR diversity than normal lung.

The library came from three nested PCR rounds adapted from ARM-PCR protocols. TCRdb independently ran MiXCR on the multiplex PCR reads; one entry per CDR3 protein. The data hold under 150,000 distinct CDR3 sequences, with approximately 70% observed a single time. The V and J genes are TRBV25-1 and TRBJ2-5; the D call may be TRBD1 or TRBD2 (5 bases each). The receptor was derived from a man aged 60 to 75 with small cell lung cancer. Specimen: lung tumor tissue. CDR3 in DNA: TGTGCCAGCAGTGATAGAGGGATGGGGCGTGAGACCCAGTACTTC. Translation: CASSDRGMGRETQYF.